These 18 T cell receptor beta chains were all obtained from the same sample, sequenced in a study of Graves' ophthalmopathy and Graves' hyperthyroidism. Amplification of the TCR beta CDR3 regions used RNA transcripts (as template). HTBI-primed first-round RT-PCR preceded second-round multiplex PCR. TCRdb called the multiplex PCR reads again in MiXCR, with one record for every CDR3 protein. The sample includes about 640,000 distinct CDR3 sequences, 35% to 45% of them seen just once. The sample taken for sequencing was peripheral blood. The receptors stem from an adult man with Graves' ophthalmopathy.

Only a few counts were recorded for this clonotype. The rearrangement joins TRBV4-1 to TRBJ2-2; D remains ambiguous. The germline gives CDR1 MGHRA, CDR2 YSYEKL. V lost 1 base, J lost 3 bases, and 6 bases lay in between. The CDR3 sequence is 14 residues long. The CDR3 loop reads CASSQVRYTGELFF. The CDR3 DNA reads TGCGCCAGCAGCCAAGTTCGCTACACCGGGGAGCTGTTTTTT.

This clonotype was recorded many times. The gene calls are TRBV9 and TRBJ1-1; D unclear. This CDR3 is 15 amino acids long. V dropped 4 bases and J dropped 0 bases, with 13 bases sitting between them. Germline V lookup: CDR1 SGDLS, CDR2 YYNGEE. CDR3 sequence (DNA): TGTGCCAGCAGCCATTCGAGGGATTTGAACACTGAAGCTTTCTTT. As protein: CASSHSRDLNTEAFF.

This clonotype came up many times. The chain recombines TRBV19 with TRBJ2-2, with 10 bases that match TRBD1. The germline V gene has CDR1 LNHDA and CDR2 SQIVND (reference sequence). With V trimmed by 5 bases and J by 4 bases, 1 base remained unmatched. The CDR3 runs 14 residues. The CDR3 nucleotides are TGTGCCAGTAGTGGACAGGGGGTCACCGGGGAGCTGTTTTTT. It translates to CASSGQGVTGELFF.

The genes are TRBV29-1 and TRBJ2-6; 10 nucleotides match TRBD2. CDR1 is SQVTM, CDR2 ANQGSEA, per germline. CDR3 length: 16 amino acids. Unmatched junction bases numbered 5, after V lost 6 bases and J lost 0 bases. The CDR3 reads CSVALAGFSGANVLTF. In DNA, the CDR3 is TGCAGCGTAGCACTAGCGGGATTCTCTGGGGCCAACGTCCTGACTTTC. The whole variable domain, remainder taken from reference TRBV29-1 and TRBJ2-6, is SAVISQKPSRDICQRGTSLTIQCQVDSQVTMMFWYRQQPGQSLTLIATANQGSEATYESGFVIDKFPISRPNLTFSTLTVSNMSPEDSSIYLCSVALAGFSGANVLTFGAGSRLTVL.

This clonotype was found many times. This chain's CDR3 is CSASGPRLGTEAFF. In DNA form, the CDR3 reads TGCAGTGCTAGTGGTCCCCGTCTCGGCACTGAAGCTTTCTTT. The chain links TRBV20-1 to TRBJ1-1; no firm D call. Trimming left V 3 bases short and J 4 bases short, with 15 bases between. This CDR3 comprises 14 residues. Germline lookup yields CDR1 DFQATT and CDR2 SNEGSKA (reference sequence).

The gene calls are TRBV7-7 and TRBJ2-7, with 10 bases that match TRBD1. The J call may be mistaken, given a closer DNA end match to TRBJ2-1. The CDR3 covers 14 residues. Germline CDR1 SSHAT, CDR2 FNYEAQ (reference sequence). CDR3 bases: TGTGCCAGCAGCCAGGACAGGGGGGAAGGTGAGCAGTTCTTC. It specifies CASSQDRGEGEQFF.

A word on this clonotype: At one of its ends the junction is not consistent with the germline gene, which may arise from a read error. The chain is built from TRBV6-5 and TRBJ2-7; D could derive from TRBD1 or TRBD2 (5 bases each). The CDR3 runs 11 residues. Germline V gene data show CDR1 as MNHEY and CDR2 as SVGAGI. The CDR3 loop is CASSNRDEQHF. The CDR3 DNA sequence: TGTGCCAGCAGTAACCGGGACGAGCAGCACTTC.

This clonotype showed up just a few times. The V gene is TRBV18, the J gene TRBJ1-1; D remains unclear. Deletions cut 2 bases from V and 5 bases from J, with 6 bases between. This CDR3 has 12 residues. Germline V gene lookup returns CDR1 KGHSH and CDR2 LQKENI. CDR3 loop: CASSPAVTEAFF. CDR3 coding DNA: TGTGCCAGCTCACCAGCGGTTACTGAAGCTTTCTTT.

This chain connects TRBV2 to TRBJ2-5; 8 nucleotides agree with TRBD1. The CDR3 spans 13 residues. Germline V gene sequence: CDR1 SNHLY, CDR2 FYNNEI. CDR3 sequence (DNA): TGTGCTAGGCCCAGGGGGCTTCAAGAGACCCAGTACTTC. Translating it yields CARPRGLQETQYF.

A few counts support this clonotype. The chain carries TRBV7-2 and TRBJ2-2; D not resolved. Trimming pared 5 bases from V and 5 bases from J, leaving 6 bases between. This CDR3 contains 12 residues. Germline CDR1 SGHTA, CDR2 FQGNSA. CDR3 protein: CASSHPTGELFF. The CDR3 DNA follows: TGTGCCAGCAGCCACCCTACCGGGGAGCTGTTTTTT.

The chain links TRBV25-1 to TRBJ2-2, with 8 bases identical to TRBD2. Trimming removed 3 bases from V and 5 bases from J; junction bases left unmatched: 5. Germline CDR1 reads MGHDK; CDR2 reads SYGVNS. The CDR3 length is 15 residues. The DNA of the CDR3 is TGTGCCAGCAGTGAGGCGGCTAGCGGGACCGGGGAGCTGTTTTTT. This codes for CASSEAASGTGELFF.

This clonotype was seen many times. The chain uses TRBV5-4 and TRBJ1-6; no clear D. V dropped 1 base and J dropped 7 bases, with 9 bases sitting between them. Germline V gene data show CDR1 as SGHNT and CDR2 as YYREEE (reference sequence). This CDR3 is built from 14 residues. Here the CDR3 reads CASSLPGRNSPLHF. The CDR3 region has the DNA TGTGCCAGCAGCTTGCCCGGAAGAAATTCACCCCTCCACTTT.

The rearrangement uses TRBV11-1 and TRBJ1-1; D remains unclear. The CDR3 contains 14 residues. Germline CDR1 SGHAT, CDR2 FQDESV (reference sequence). V was pared by 0 bases and J by 7 bases, with 12 bases between. The DNA of the CDR3 is TGTGCCAGCAGCTTAGCCCCAGTGAGCCTTGAAGCTTTCTTT. Its translation: CASSLAPVSLEAFF.

The chain links TRBV12-5 to TRBJ2-5, with 9 positions matching TRBD2. The CDR3 contains 15 residues. With 9 bases clipped from V and 1 base from J, the junction kept 9 bases outside the gene matches. Germline lookup yields CDR1 LGHNT and CDR2 FRNRAP. Written as DNA, the CDR3 is TGTGCTAGGGCCGGGACTAGCTGCCCCCAAGAGACCCAGTACTTC. Protein sequence: CARAGTSCPQETQYF.

The table lists this clonotype with a count of one. The chain joins TRBV7-2 to TRBJ2-7; the match to TRBD2 covers 10 bases. After removal of 1 base from V and 3 bases from J, the junction contained 6 bases not matched to a gene. The CDR3 spans 16 residues. Germline-derived CDR1 and CDR2 are SGHTA and FQGNSA. The CDR3 reads CASSLVLTSGVYEQYF. The CDR3 DNA reads TGTGCCAGCAGCTTAGTGCTAACTAGCGGGGTCTACGAGCAGTACTTC.

Comment on this clonotype: Mismatch with germline at one junction end may stem from a read error. The rearrangement links TRBV5-5 to TRBJ1-1; D call uncertain. The CDR3 runs to 14 residues. Germline-derived CDR1 and CDR2 are SGHKS and YYEKEE (reference sequence). The CDR3 spells CASRPEQPNTEAVF. The CDR3 DNA reads TGTGCCAGCAGACCCGAGCAACCGAACACTGAAGCTGTCTTT.

The genes are TRBV7-8 and TRBJ1-2, with a tentative D call TRBD1 (6 bases). V lost 1 base, J lost 12 bases, and 27 bases lay in between. This CDR3 is 17 amino acids long. Germline V CDR1 and CDR2: SGHVS, FQNEAQ. The CDR3 nucleotides read TGTGCCAGCAGCTTAGTATCTTCGGGGGCTGGTTCGGGTTTGGACACCTTC. Translated: CASSLVSSGAGSGLDTF.

The table lists this clonotype with a count of one. The chain combines TRBV20-1 with TRBJ2-5; 7 nucleotides line up with TRBD1. The trim removed 6 bases at V and 2 bases at J, leaving 12 bases unmatched. The CDR3 extends over 15 amino acids. Germline V gives CDR1 DFQATT, CDR2 SNEGSKA (reference sequence). CDR3 in amino acids: CSAGHRGWVQETQYF. The CDR3 DNA reads as TGCAGTGCGGGGCACAGGGGATGGGTTCAAGAGACCCAGTACTTC.